The rows below give T cell receptor beta chains drawn from one sample of a study of cytomegalovirus exposure and HLA in healthy donors. Measured with immunoSEQ multiplex PCR; TCRdb has only the in-frame clones, and not every one. The profile shows under 200,000 clones, around four fifths of them singletons. Sequencing was performed on PBMCs. All receptors derive from a man in his late teens or twenties in good health and CMV-seronegative. Both conserved end residues are part of each CDR3. A D gene is named only where the DNA matches it firmly. Clone size is shown for a subset of rows, as once, few, many or a class of expanded clone.

NA | TRBJ2-1 | TRBD2 | TRBV28 | TGTGCCAGCAGCCTACCACCGACTAGCGGGGGGAGTAGGAGTGAGCAGTTCTTC | CASSLPPTSGGSRSEQFF
NA | TRBJ2-3 | TRBD2 | TRBV28 | TGTGCCAGCAGTAGCAGCGGGAGTGGAGATACGCAGTATTTT | CASSSSGSGDTQYF
NA | TRBJ2-2 | NA | TRBV23-1 | TGCGCCAGCAGTCGTCGTAACACCGGGGAGCTGTTTTTT | CASSRRNTGELFF
NA | TRBJ2-5 | NA | TRBV5-4 | TGTGCCAGCAGCTCGACCGGGACTCCGTACTTC | CASSSTGTPYF
NA | TRBJ1-1 | TRBD1 | TRBV5-4 | TGTGCCAGCAGCATCGGACAGGGGCAGGGTGAAGCTTTCTTT | CASSIGQGQGEAFF
NA | TRBJ2-7 | TRBD2 | TRBV28 | TGTGCCAGCAGTTCGGGACTAGCGGACGCCTACGAGCAGTACTTC | CASSSGLADAYEQYF
NA | TRBJ2-2 | TRBD1 | TRBV5-1 | TGCGCCAGCAGTGCGTCAGGACAGGGATTTAACACCGGGGAGCTGTTTTTT | CASSASGQGFNTGELFF
NA | TRBJ2-7 | TRBD2 | TRBV4-3 | TGCGCCAGCAGCCAAGCCGGGACTAGCGTCTACGAGCAGTACTTC | CASSQAGTSVYEQYF
NA | TRBJ2-7 | NA | TRBV19 | TGTGCCAGTAGTGCCGGAGGCACCTACGAGCAGTACTTC | CASSAGGTYEQYF
NA | TRBJ1-3 | TRBD1 | TRBV28 | TGTGCCAGCAATTCCCTTAGGGGGCAAGGAAACACCATATATTTT | CASNSLRGQGNTIYF
once | TRBJ2-3 | TRBD2 | TRBV9 | TGTGCCAGCAGCGAGGGACTAGCGGGGGGCACAGATACGCAGTATTTT | CASSEGLAGGTDTQYF
once | TRBJ1-1 | TRBD1 | TRBV6-5 | TGTGCCAGCAGCTACACAGGGGTTGGTCGCACTGAAGCTTTCTTT | CASSYTGVGRTEAFF
NA | TRBJ2-5 | NA | TRBV11-2 | TGTGCCAGCACCAAAGCGGGAGAGACCCAGTACTTC | CASTKAGETQYF
NA | TRBJ1-5 | NA | TRBV11-2 | TGTGCCAGCAGCTTAGATCGGGGTCAGCCCCAGCATTTT | CASSLDRGQPQHF
NA | TRBJ2-3 | NA | TRBV7-6 | TGTGCCAGCAGCTTAGGGGCGGGAAATACGCAGTATTTT | CASSLGAGNTQYF
once | TRBJ2-7 | NA | TRBV10-1 | TGCGCCAGCAGTGTTAACACCCAGGGGACCCACGAGCAGTACTTC | CASSVNTQGTHEQYF
few | TRBJ1-2 | TRBD1 | TRBV4-1 | TGCGCCAGCAGCCAAGACAGGGGGCCCTATGGCTACACCTTC | CASSQDRGPYGYTF
NA | TRBJ1-2 | TRBD1 | TRBV6-1 | TGTGCCAGCAGTGAAGACAGGGGGCTGAGTGGCTACACCTTC | CASSEDRGLSGYTF
NA | TRBJ2-1 | TRBD2 | TRBV7-8 | TGTGCCAGCAGCCCGAGGACTAGCGGGAGTCCGGGCAATGAGCAGTTCTTC | CASSPRTSGSPGNEQFF
NA | TRBJ2-7 | TRBD1 | TRBV5-4 | TGTGCCAGCAGCTTCAGGGGGCGCGGAGTGTACGAGCAGTACTTC | CASSFRGRGVYEQYF
NA | TRBJ2-5 | TRBD1 | TRBV9 | TGTGCGAGCACGGGCGGGACAGGGCGACAAGAGACCCAGTACTTC | CASTGGTGRQETQYF